The 28 T cell receptor beta chains given below trace back to one sample, sequenced in a study of CXCR3-negative and CXCR3-positive naive CD8 T cells. Points from the study as a whole: The TRB CDR3s that CXCR3-positive naive cells carried were more hydrophobic than those of CXCR3-negative naive cells.

For these TCRs, the target antigens are not known. With UMI labels, 5' RACE was used to prepare the TRB cDNA libraries. TCRdb re-called the 5' RACE reads; one entry per CDR3 protein, DNA not given. The specimen's table records some 120,000 distinct CDR3 sequences. Sequenced sample: naive CXCR3+ CD8+ T cells from blood. The subset here: CD45RO-CCR7+CD27+CD95- naive CD8+ T cells expressing CXCR3 (TNR3+). Receptors originate from a human donor in good health. Some clones in this sample may be carry-over from other donors' samples.

V and J are TRBV4-2 and TRBJ2-2; TCRdb returns TRBD1, unconfirmable since there is no DNA. Germline CDR1 LGHNA, CDR2 YNFKEQ. This CDR3 is built from 15 residues. The CDR3 region is CASSGPQGNTGELFF.

CDR3 residues: CSVEASGDSYEQYF. The rearrangement links TRBV29-1 to TRBJ2-7; TCRdb indicates TRBD2, and absent DNA this call remains unverified. The germline V gene has CDR1 SQVTM and CDR2 ANQGSEA. CDR3 length equals 14 residues.

The chain is built from TRBV7-2 and TRBJ2-7; TCRdb's D call, TRBD1, is unchecked because there is no DNA. From germline, CDR1 is SGHTA and CDR2 FQGNSA. This CDR3 spans 15 amino acids. This chain's CDR3 is CASSPGTGRWDEQYF.

The chain recombines TRBV29-1 with TRBJ1-4; TCRdb designates TRBD1, a call that cannot be tested without DNA. This CDR3 has 14 amino acids. Germline V gene lookup returns CDR1 SQVTM and CDR2 ANQGSEA. The CDR3 sequence: CSAADRATNEKLFF. Full variable domain (rest looked up from reference TRBV29-1 and TRBJ1-4): SAVISQKPSRDICQRGTSLTIQCQVDSQVTMMFWYRQQPGQSLTLIATANQGSEATYESGFVIDKFPISRPNLTFSTLTVSNMSPEDSSIYLCSAADRATNEKLFFGSGTQLSVL.

The rearrangement links TRBV15 to TRBJ2-7; lacking DNA, the TRBD1 call made by TCRdb goes unchecked. The CDR3 is 13 amino acids. CDR1 LNHNV and CDR2 YYDKDF come from the germline V gene (reference sequence). The CDR3 is CATSPTGIYEQYF.

The V and J genes are TRBV4-2 and TRBJ2-6; the TCRdb D gene call, TRBD2, has no DNA to confirm it. The germline CDR1 and CDR2 sequences are LGHNA and YNFKEQ. The CDR3 consists of 16 residues. This CDR3 reads CASSQVAGDGANVLTF.

The rearrangement joins TRBV28 to TRBJ2-7. CDR1 and CDR2 from the germline V gene are MDHEN and SYDVKM. The CDR3 totals 15 residues. The CDR3 protein is CASSLKGISSYEQYF.

The chain links TRBV12-3 or TRBV12-4 to TRBJ1-1; TCRdb's assignment of TRBD1 cannot be checked, as there is no DNA. The CDR3 sequence is 15 residues long. The CDR3 loop is CASSLRDRGDTEAFF.

V and J are TRBV23-1 and TRBJ1-6; TCRdb reports TRBD1, a call that lacks DNA to check it against. TRBV23-1 is classed as an ORF, of uncertain function. The CDR3 is made up of 20 amino acids. Here the CDR3 reads CASSQSARFIQGVKWRPLHF.

CDR3 region: CASSGNPNEKLFF. J is TRBJ1-4 and V is TRBV2; the D gene TCRdb calls, TRBD1, cannot be checked with no DNA. The length of the CDR3 is 13 residues. Germline CDR1 and CDR2: SNHLY and FYNNEI.

V is TRBV12-3 or TRBV12-4 and J is TRBJ2-7; the TRBD1 assignment by TCRdb is unverifiable without DNA. The CDR3 has 15 residues. The CDR3 sequence is CASSFPRESGGEQYF.

The chain uses TRBV28 and TRBJ2-5. Looked up from germline, CDR1 is MDHEN and CDR2 is SYDVKM. This CDR3 has 14 residues. The CDR3 is CASSLSADQETQYF.

This chain uses TRBV5-5 with TRBJ1-2. Germline V lookup: CDR1 SGHKS, CDR2 YYEKEE (reference sequence). The CDR3 is 15 amino acids. The CDR3 here is CASSLDARANYGYTF.

The chain joins TRBV7-6 to TRBJ1-6; TCRdb's D gene call, TRBD1, goes unchecked for lack of DNA. CDR1 and CDR2 (germline): SGHVS, FNYEAQ. The CDR3 is 14 amino acids. CDR3: CASSPEGGRSPLHF.

The chain joins TRBV6-5 to TRBJ1-2; lacking DNA, the TRBD1 call made by TCRdb goes unchecked. Germline CDR1 reads MNHEY; CDR2 reads SVGAGI. This CDR3 contains 17 residues. The CDR3 spells CASSYQGTGVFRDGYTF.

The rearrangement joins TRBV29-1 to TRBJ2-7; TCRdb designates TRBD2, a call that cannot be tested without DNA. Germline CDR1 reads SQVTM; CDR2 reads ANQGSEA. The CDR3 length is 15 residues. CDR3 residues: CSVQAGGPFVDEQYF.

V gene TRBV20-1 combines with J gene TRBJ2-7; TCRdb designates TRBD1, a call that cannot be tested without DNA. In germline, CDR1 is DFQATT, CDR2 SNEGSKA (reference sequence). The CDR3 extends over 11 amino acids. The CDR3 sequence: CSALRGYEQYF.

The V gene is TRBV2, the J gene TRBJ2-5; TCRdb proposes TRBD1, but this gene call is untestable without DNA. The CDR3 covers 16 residues. CDR1 and CDR2 from the germline V gene are SNHLY and FYNNEI. The CDR3 here is CASSLQGEGYQETQYF. Looking up the rest from reference TRBV2 and TRBJ2-5 gives the full variable domain: EPEVTQTPSHQVTQMGQEVILRCVPISNHLYFYWYRQILGQKVEFLVSFYNNEISEKSEIFDDQFSVERPDGSNFTLKIRSTKLEDSAMYFCASSLQGEGYQETQYFGPGTRLLVL.

The chain has TRBV28 and TRBJ2-1; TCRdb's D gene call, TRBD2, goes unchecked for lack of DNA. The germline CDR1 and CDR2 sequences are MDHEN and SYDVKM. This CDR3 spans 16 amino acids. CDR3 sequence: CASSSGTSGLLDEQFF.

V gene TRBV6-2 or TRBV6-3 combines with J gene TRBJ1-5; no DNA is available, so the TRBD1 call from TCRdb remains unchecked. The CDR3 is made up of 15 amino acids. CDR1 MNHEY and CDR2 SVGEGT come from the germline V gene. CDR3 residues: CASSSGTGGFQPQHF.

This chain uses TRBV6-2 or TRBV6-3 with TRBJ2-7; TCRdb gives TRBD2 as the D gene, but with no DNA this cannot be confirmed. This CDR3 is 15 amino acids long. Germline V gene lookup returns CDR1 MNHEY and CDR2 SVGEGT. CDR3 protein: CASSYLVGDGYEQYF.

The CDR3 loop reads CASSTNRGGLSPAKNIQYF. This chain connects TRBV27 to TRBJ2-4; without DNA, the TCRdb call of TRBD2 cannot be checked. This CDR3 is built from 19 residues. The germline V gene has CDR1 MNHEY and CDR2 SMNVEV (reference sequence).

The rearrangement links TRBV7-2 to TRBJ1-2; TCRdb indicates TRBD1, and absent DNA this call remains unverified. This CDR3 has 13 amino acids. Germline CDR1 reads SGHTA; CDR2 reads FQGNSA. CDR3 residues: CASSSQGERGYTF.

The chain joins TRBV6-2 or TRBV6-3 to TRBJ2-7; TCRdb reports TRBD1, a call that lacks DNA to check it against. The CDR3 sequence is 13 residues long. Germline V CDR1 and CDR2: MNHEY, SVGEGT. This CDR3 is CASRDRSSYEQYF.

The genes are TRBV3-1 and TRBJ2-5; TCRdb selects TRBD1, and the lack of DNA leaves this call unchecked. There are 16 residues in the CDR3. The germline V gene has CDR1 LGHDT and CDR2 YNNKEL (reference sequence). The chain's CDR3 is CASSQDHRDIQETQYF.

The V call is TRBV7-9, the J call TRBJ2-1. The CDR3 has 14 amino acids. Germline CDR1 reads SEHNR; CDR2 reads FQNEAQ (reference sequence). CDR3 residues: CASSPGWGYNEQFF.

The rearrangement links TRBV7-3 to TRBJ2-2; the D gene TCRdb calls, TRBD1, cannot be checked with no DNA. The CDR3 consists of 17 residues. Germline V gene sequence: CDR1 SGHTA, CDR2 FQGTGA. CDR3 sequence: CASSSPSQGLNTGELFF.

This chain links TRBV7-6 with TRBJ2-7; the D call of TRBD1 rests on TCRdb alone, since no DNA is present to check it. The CDR3 length is 15 residues. CDR1 and CDR2 from the germline V gene are SGHVS and FNYEAQ. CDR3 sequence reads: CASSLAPGVTYEQYF.